This T cell receptor (beta chain) derives from a study of T cells after yellow fever vaccination. General study points: Highly abundant clonotypes carried over from the bulk population could end up in FACS-sorted repertoires as contaminants.

It was through 5'RACE template switching that TCR cDNA was made, with a universal primer site and UMIs added. TCRdb reanalysed the 5' RACE reads using MiXCR and keeps one entry per CDR3 protein. The sample lists under 95,000 distinct CDR3 sequences; approximately 7.3% were seen once. The V end lost 2 bases, the J end lost 6 bases, and 17 bases lay between the germline ends. The CDR3 is made up of 15 amino acids. In germline, CDR1 is MNHNS, CDR2 SASEGT. Concerning this clonotype: As yet, its antigen is unknown.

The V and J genes are TRBV6-1 and TRBJ2-7; D possibly corresponds to TRBD1 (8 bases). Sequencing used CD8+ T cells sorted from PBMCs, obtained 10 to 11 days after the first yellow fever vaccination. This receptor was taken from a man between 18 and 29 years old who received the YFV17D yellow fever vaccine. In nucleotides, the CDR3 is TGTGCCAGCAGTGAAAAGAGTACAGGGGGGGCCGAGCAGTACTTC. Translation: CASSEKSTGGAEQYF.